The 9 T cell receptor beta chains listed next were all sequenced from one sample in a study of CD8 T cells in ankylosing spondylitis. TCRdb itself ran the 5' RACE reads through MiXCR, one entry per CDR3 protein. The table has roughly 150,000 distinct CDR3 sequences, around 9.6% seen once. Sample: blood, either unsorted or a sorted T cell fraction (not recorded which). The receptors come from a female donor with ankylosing spondylitis or in good health (not recorded which).

This clonotype was picked up a small number of times. Germline is not matched at one junction end, which may reflect a read error. The chain joins TRBV20-1 to TRBJ2-7, with 10 bases identical to TRBD2. The CDR3 length is 12 residues. Germline V gives CDR1 DFQATT, CDR2 SNEGSKA (reference sequence). The DNA for the CDR3 is TGCAGTTCTAGCGGGAGTAGCTACGAGCAGTACTTC. Translation gives CSSSGSSYEQYF.

This clonotype showed up many times. The gene calls are TRBV12-3 or TRBV12-4 and TRBJ2-3; 13 bases agree with TRBD2. With 5 bases clipped from V and 2 bases from J, the junction kept 10 bases outside the gene matches. This CDR3 spans 18 amino acids. For the CDR3, the DNA is TGTGCCAGCAGTCCCTGGACTAGCGGGAGTTCCCCCACAGATACGCAGTATTTT. Encoded protein: CASSPWTSGSSPTDTQYF.

The rearrangement joins TRBV2 to TRBJ2-3, with a weak D call TRBD1 (7 bases). Deletions cut 7 bases from V and 2 bases from J, with 25 bases between. The CDR3 is 18 residues long. Germline loops: CDR1 SNHLY, CDR2 FYNNEI. CDR3 residues: CASTPRGGGTEITDTQYF. DNA of the CDR3: TGTGCCAGCACTCCCCGGGGTGGGGGGACAGAAATCACAGATACGCAGTATTTT.

This clonotype was counted between two and nine times. V and J are TRBV6-1 and TRBJ2-3; TRBD1 matches at 10 bases. The CDR3 extends over 16 amino acids. Per the germline V gene, CDR1 is MNHNS and CDR2 is SASEGT. Trimming took 6 bases from V and 0 from J; bases not matched to a gene: 6. CDR3 bases: TGTGCCAGCAGACCACCGGGACAGGGGAGCACAGATACGCAGTATTTT. It is translated as CASRPPGQGSTDTQYF.

This clonotype was seen repeatedly, ten times or more. The V gene is TRBV29-1, the J gene TRBJ2-7; perhaps TRBD2 as D (6 bases). Trimming removed 6 bases from V and 6 bases from J, with 18 bases in between. Germline CDR1 and CDR2: SQVTM and ANQGSEA. The CDR3 runs 13 residues. CDR3 sequence: CSVTSGPLSEQYF. In DNA form, the CDR3 reads TGCAGCGTCACAAGCGGGCCCCTAAGCGAGCAGTACTTC.

This clonotype was counted at least ten times. The rearrangement links TRBV12-3 or TRBV12-4 to TRBJ2-7; 10 positions agree with TRBD2. V gave up 6 bases and J gave up 6 bases; unmatched junction bases: 11. The CDR3 is 15 amino acids. The CDR3 loop is CASSPPGLASSEQYF. In nucleotides, the CDR3 is TGTGCCAGCAGCCCACCGGGACTAGCGTCTAGCGAGCAGTACTTC.

The chain joins TRBV7-9 to TRBJ1-1; D is unresolved. Per the germline V gene, CDR1 is SEHNR and CDR2 is FQNEAQ (reference sequence). The CDR3 extends over 13 amino acids. V shed 5 bases and J shed 1 base, with 8 bases lying between them. The CDR3 DNA sequence: TGTGCCAGCAGCACGTCAGGGAACACTGAAGCTTTCTTT. Translating it yields CASSTSGNTEAFF.

In this sample, this clonotype turned up a few times. The V gene is TRBV20-1, the J gene TRBJ2-4; TRBD2 matches at 9 bases. CDR3 length: 18 residues. J lost 0 bases, V lost 0 bases, and 9 bases had no gene match. Per the germline V gene, CDR1 is DFQATT and CDR2 is SNEGSKA (reference sequence). CDR3 protein: CSARDLGLATLAKNIQYF. The CDR3 nucleotides are TGCAGTGCTAGAGATCTCGGACTAGCGACTCTAGCCAAAAACATTCAGTACTTC.

This clonotype was observed many times. This rearrangement joins TRBV7-2 to TRBJ2-7, with unresolved D. V lost 1 base to trimming and J lost 5 bases, with 18 bases between them. Germline CDR1 and CDR2: SGHTA and FQGNSA. This CDR3 contains 16 residues. The CDR3 DNA sequence: TGTGCCAGCAGCTTAGGAGGTTCGACCTCCTTGGACGAGCAGTACTTC. This translates into CASSLGGSTSLDEQYF. Filled out from reference TRBV7-2 and TRBJ2-7, the complete variable domain reads GAGVSQSPSNKVTEKGKDVELRCDPISGHTALYWYRQSLGQGLEFLIYFQGNSAPDKSGLPSDRFSAERTGGSVSTLTIQRTQQEDSAVYLCASSLGGSTSLDEQYFGPGTRLTVT.